The 3 T cell receptor beta chains given below trace back to one sample, sequenced in a study of cytomegalovirus exposure and HLA in healthy donors (dated by TCRdb to about 2017). The library was built by means of the immunoSEQ multiplex PCR assay. For the multiplex PCR, a mixture combining 60 forward primers for TCR Vbeta segments and 13 reverse primers for TCR Jbeta segments was used. The clones in this table, taken by TCRdb from immuneACCESS, are in-frame only. Not every clone is retained; where verified, under half of the shortfall comes from an unresolved V gene, and the cause of the rest is unknown. The sample has some 200,000 clones on record, roughly four fifths of them singletons. The leading ten clones occupy 2.7% of the sample. Specimen: PBMCs. The receptors derive from a woman in her 40s in good health and CMV-seronegative.

V gene TRBV4-2 combines with J gene TRBJ1-4, with 7 bases fitting TRBD1. The germline CDR1 and CDR2 sequences are LGHNA and YNFKEQ. This CDR3 region has 15 residues. After removal of 1 base from V and 6 bases from J, the junction contained 5 bases not matched to a gene. The chain's CDR3 is CASSQGGTGDEKLFF. The DNA for the CDR3 is TGTGCCAGCAGCCAAGGAGGCACAGGGGATGAAAAACTGTTTTTT.

V usage is TRBV7-6 and J usage is TRBJ2-3; D perhaps matches TRBD2 (6 bases). CDR1 SGHVS and CDR2 FNYEAQ come from the germline V gene. This CDR3 is built from 12 residues. V gave up 8 bases and J gave up 6 bases, with 12 bases separating them. The CDR3 bases are TGTGCCAGCGGGGACTTGTCCGATACGCAGTATTTT. Protein product: CASGDLSDTQYF.

CDR3 protein: CASSPTGQDEQFF. As DNA, the CDR3 is TGTGCCAGCAGCCCGACAGGGCAGGATGAGCAGTTCTTC. This chain uses TRBV9 with TRBJ2-1; 7 nucleotides line up with TRBD1. Germline trimming cut 4 bases from V and 8 bases from J; bases unmatched to any gene: 6. CDR1 and CDR2 from the germline V gene are SGDLS and YYNGEE. The CDR3 sequence is 13 residues long.